Listed here is a single T cell receptor (beta chain). This CDR3 has 14 residues. Germline lookup yields CDR1 GTSNPN and CDR2 SVGIG (reference sequence). V lost 3 bases, J lost 10 bases, and 7 bases stayed unmatched. Original handling: Amplified reference gene primers provided the basis for estimating nucleated cell counts. The repertoire was sequenced with immunoSEQ multiplex PCR; TCRdb's copy has only in-frame clones and lacks some. D and trimming come from the DNA, and the V and J calls and clone size come from that table. Of roughly 100,000 clones listed, 75% to 85% are singletons. This sample stems from a study of blood T cell repertoires in COVID-19. Whole-study context: Sample material is recorded as cDNA or gDNA derived from T cells, B-cell-depleted T cells, or PBMCs.

The sequence derives from a man in his sixties with acute or convalescent COVID-19. Sequences were obtained from peripheral blood. The rearrangement links TRBV30 to TRBJ1-6; 9 bases match TRBD1. CDR3 in amino acids: CAWSETGGYSPLHF. CDR3 bases: TGTGCCTGGAGCGAGACAGGGGGATACTCACCCCTCCACTTT. Full variable domain (remainder filled in from reference TRBV30 and TRBJ1-6): SQTIHQWPATLVQPVGSPLSLECTVEGTSNPNLYWYRQAAGRGLQLLFYSVGIGQISSEVPQNLSASRPQDRQFILSSKKLLLSDSGFYLCAWSETGGYSPLHFGNGTRLTVT.